The T cell receptor beta chain under discussion was sequenced for a study of shared T cell receptors in the human thymus. The V end was cut by 2 bases, the J end by 0 bases, with 10 bases between. Germline V CDR1 and CDR2: GTSNPN, SVGIG (reference sequence). This CDR3 region has 14 residues. Only in-frame clones appear in the TCRdb table, and some are missing; sequencing was by immunoSEQ multiplex PCR. Among some 760,000 clones listed, 80% to 90% were seen once. These data are also associated with another study on human thymus T cells. Per that study: Healthy Finnish infants having corrective surgery for congenital heart defects served as donors. Resections obtained during corrective heart surgery supplied the thymus tissue. It looked as if thymic and blood repertoires used V and J genes in a biased way. Among unrelated individuals, related research reported thymic repertoires that overlapped highly.

The sequenced sample consisted of thymocytes. This TCR derives from a girl in the first two years of life with a congenital heart defect. The chain combines TRBV30 with TRBJ1-1; D not certain. CDR3 nucleotide sequence: TGTGCCTGGAGTCGGCGGATAATGAACACTGAAGCTTTCTTT. As protein: CAWSRRIMNTEAFF.